One sample yielded the 19 T cell receptor beta chains listed below, sequenced in a study of regulatory T cells in long-lasting Graves disease. Building of the TCR beta libraries involved iRepertoire HTBI primers and Arm-PCR of CDR3 regions. A single record per CDR3 protein comes from TCRdb applying MiXCR to the multiplex PCR reads. There are 300,000 to 500,000 distinct CDR3 sequences in the sample; 20% occur only once, and about a fifth lies in the top ten. Documented time point: persistent/refractory GD, antithyroid drugs over 5 years with positive TRAb. PBMCs were the source of the RNA used for TCR sequencing. Sequenced here: peripheral blood mononuclear cells (PBMCs), sampled when the disease was refractory, from a patient treated with antithyroid drugs. The receptors shown here come from a female donor with Graves disease.

This clonotype turned up a few times. The chain links TRBV7-2 to TRBJ1-1; possibly TRBD1 for D (5 bases). Germline V gene sequence: CDR1 SGHTA, CDR2 FQGNSA. CDR3 size: 15 residues. Deletions cut 5 bases from V and 2 bases from J, with 15 bases between. The CDR3 DNA reads TGTGCCAGCAGCATTGCCGGGACGGTTAACACTGAAGCTTTCTTT. Translating gives CASSIAGTVNTEAFF.

V usage is TRBV5-1 and J usage is TRBJ2-7; D is undetermined. Germline values: CDR1 SGHRS, CDR2 YFSETQ. The germline V and J ends were trimmed by 6 bases and 6 bases, with 13 bases remaining between them. The CDR3 is made up of 12 amino acids. The CDR3 DNA is TGCGCCAGCACCGACTCGCCTCCCGAGCAGTACTTC. Its protein product is CASTDSPPEQYF.

In regard to this clonotype: It may be a read error: a sequence one base away is much more abundant. V and J are TRBV12-3 or TRBV12-4 and TRBJ2-5, with 9 bases lining up with TRBD2. Trimming at V came to 8 bases and at J to 5 bases, leaving 12 bases not matched to a gene. This CDR3 comprises 15 residues. The CDR3 loop reads CASGPQAGGGETQYF. CDR3 sequence (DNA): TGTGCCAGCGGTCCGCAAGCGGGAGGAGGGGAGACCCAGTACTTC.

This chain uses TRBV5-4 with TRBJ2-5; 10 nucleotides agree with TRBD2. This CDR3 comprises 14 residues. V was clipped by 4 bases and J by 4 bases; unmatched bases: 4. Germline V lookup: CDR1 SGHNT, CDR2 YYREEE (reference sequence). As DNA, the CDR3 is TGTGCCAGCAGCCCTGGACTAGCGGTAGAGACCCAGTACTTC. Translating it yields CASSPGLAVETQYF. Looking up the rest from reference TRBV5-4 and TRBJ2-5 gives the full variable domain: ETGVTQSPTHLIKTRGQQVTLRCSSQSGHNTVSWYQQALGQGPQFIFQYYREEENGRGNFPPRFSGLQFPNYSSELNVNALELDDSALYLCASSPGLAVETQYFGPGTRLLVL.

This clonotype turned up a few times. The chain is built from TRBV19 and TRBJ1-4; 9 positions match TRBD1. Germline V gene data show CDR1 as LNHDA and CDR2 as SQIVND (reference sequence). The CDR3 has 16 amino acids. The ends lost 4 bases at V and 12 bases at J; junction bases unmatched: 15. The CDR3 DNA sequence: TGTGCCAGTAGTAGCCGGGCCGGACAGGGGAGCGGGGAACTGTTTTTT. Amino acid sequence: CASSSRAGQGSGELFF.

CDR3 in amino acids: CASSPGTSGSSYNEQFF. CDR3 nucleotide sequence: TGTGCCAGCAGTCCCGGGACTAGCGGGAGCTCCTACAATGAGCAGTTCTTC. V is TRBV28 and J is TRBJ2-1; 14 bases line up with TRBD2. The junction had 3 bases not matched to a gene; V was cut back by 5 bases and J by 0 bases. The CDR3 consists of 17 residues. The germline V gene encodes CDR1 MDHEN and CDR2 SYDVKM.

This clonotype was observed a few times. The chain employs TRBV11-2 and TRBJ1-3; D is uncertain. Trimming cost V 5 bases and J 0 bases, with 11 bases left between them. In germline, CDR1 is SGHAT, CDR2 FQNNGV. The CDR3 runs to 15 residues. CDR3 sequence: CASSLAGNSGNTIYF. CDR3 nucleotide sequence: TGTGCCAGCAGCCTAGCGGGAAACTCTGGAAACACCATATATTTT.

The chain is built from TRBV6-5 and TRBJ2-3, with D tentatively TRBD1 (5 bases). Trimming removed 2 bases at V and 5 bases at J, with 5 bases between. Germline V lookup: CDR1 MNHEY, CDR2 SVGAGI. This CDR3 spans 12 amino acids. CDR3 DNA sequence: TGTGCCAGCAGTTACAGGGGAGATACGCAGTATTTT. Translating gives CASSYRGDTQYF.

This clonotype was recorded a few times. The chain recombines TRBV6-2 or TRBV6-3 with TRBJ2-7; 8 bases line up with TRBD2. Germline V CDR1 and CDR2: MNHEY, SVGEGT. This CDR3 contains 17 residues. V lost 6 bases, J lost 3 bases, and 16 bases stayed unmatched. CDR3 in DNA: TGTGCCAGCAGACCCACGGGGGGACTAGGAACGGGCTACGAGCAGTACTTC. It is translated as CASRPTGGLGTGYEQYF.

The chain is built from TRBV3-1 and TRBJ1-4, with 8 bases fitting TRBD1. Trimming at V came to 2 bases and at J to 7 bases, leaving 6 bases not matched to a gene. There are 15 residues in the CDR3. From germline, CDR1 is LGHDT and CDR2 YNNKEL (reference sequence). The CDR3, as DNA: TGTGCCAGCAGCCAACTGGACAGGGATGGTGAAAAACTGTTTTTT. It is translated as CASSQLDRDGEKLFF.

This clonotype showed up many times. The chain couples TRBV12-3 or TRBV12-4 to TRBJ1-2; 12 bases fit TRBD1. J was trimmed by 3 bases and V by 6 bases; bases with no gene match: 8. The CDR3 sequence is 16 residues long. The CDR3, as DNA: TGTGCCAGCAGCTCCGGGACAGGGGGCGCGCACTATGGCTACACCTTC. Encoded protein: CASSSGTGGAHYGYTF.

The V gene is TRBV29-1, the J gene TRBJ1-2; D uncertain. Germline V CDR1 and CDR2: SQVTM, ANQGSEA. The CDR3 spans 10 residues. The ends were cut back, 3 bases at V and 7 bases at J, with 6 bases in the middle. The CDR3 loop is CSVEEFGYTF. The CDR3 DNA reads TGCAGCGTTGAGGAGTTTGGCTACACCTTC.

This clonotype has more than one count but fewer than ten. This chain joins TRBV6-2 or TRBV6-3 and TRBJ2-7; TRBD1 agrees at 9 bases. V trimming: 5 bases; J trimming: 2 bases; junction bases outside the gene matches: 4. CDR3 length equals 14 residues. CDR1 MNHEY and CDR2 SVGEGT come from the germline V gene. CDR3 residues: CASSERTGAYEQYF. The CDR3 coding sequence is TGTGCCAGCAGTGAGCGGACAGGGGCCTACGAGCAGTACTTC.

This clonotype occurred many times. The V call is TRBV28, the J call TRBJ1-1, with 9 bases identical to TRBD1. This CDR3 is built from 12 residues. Trimming cost V 3 bases and J 9 bases; bases outside gene matches: 2. The germline CDR1 and CDR2 sequences are MDHEN and SYDVKM. This chain's CDR3 is CASSFGTGKAFF. For the CDR3, the DNA is TGTGCCAGCAGTTTCGGGACAGGGAAAGCTTTCTTT.

The genes are TRBV19 and TRBJ1-2; D remains unclear. Looked up from germline, CDR1 is LNHDA and CDR2 is SQIVND (reference sequence). Trimming pared 7 bases from V and 7 bases from J, leaving 16 bases between. The CDR3 contains 13 residues. The CDR3, as DNA: TGTGCCAGTACCCAAAGCCCAGCCGCTGGCTACACCTTC. Protein product: CASTQSPAAGYTF.

On this clonotype itself: A far more abundant clone sits one base away, making this likely a read error. The V and J genes are TRBV28 and TRBJ2-2, with a tentative D call TRBD1 (6 bases). Germline V lookup: CDR1 MDHEN, CDR2 SYDVKM. This CDR3 comprises 15 residues. The V and J ends lost 6 bases and 3 bases respectively, with 14 bases between them. The chain's CDR3 is CASSPPNRDTGELFF. CDR3 sequence (DNA): TGTGCCAGCAGCCCCCCCAACAGGGACACCGGGGAGCTGTTTTTT.

Comments on this clonotype: Sequence at one end of the junction differs from germline and may be a read error. In DNA form, the CDR3 reads TGTGCCAGCAGCGTAGAGACAGAGCCTTATAATTCGCCCCTCCACTTT. Translated, it gives CASSVETEPYNSPLHF. The chain employs TRBV5-6 and TRBJ1-6; possible D gene TRBD1, 5 bases. Germline V gene lookup returns CDR1 SGHDT and CDR2 YYEEEE. This CDR3 is 16 amino acids long.

This clonotype was found many times. The rearrangement joins TRBV20-1 to TRBJ2-5, with 9 bases identical to TRBD2. V dropped 1 base and J dropped 5; count of bases not matched to a gene: 23. CDR3 length: 20 residues. Per the germline V gene, CDR1 is DFQATT and CDR2 is SNEGSKA (reference sequence). CDR3 in DNA: TGCAGTGCTAGAGGCAGTCGCCCGGCAGCGGCGGGAGGGCCGATGGAGACCCAGTACTTC. It encodes CSARGSRPAAAGGPMETQYF.

The chain carries TRBV30 and TRBJ2-1; 8 nucleotides line up with TRBD2. The CDR3 has 16 residues. Germline CDR1 is GTSNPN and CDR2 is SVGIG (reference sequence). J gave up 5 bases and V 8 bases, and 17 bases lay outside the gene matches. The chain's CDR3 is CARVVSGSGGNNEQFF. CDR3 nucleotides: TGTGCCCGCGTCGTGAGCGGGAGTGGGGGGAACAATGAGCAGTTCTTC.